This TCR beta chain derives from a study of cytomegalovirus exposure and HLA in healthy donors. Study-wide background: Tens of millions of unique TCRs from HLA-typed donors were held in an early release of data.

In germline, CDR1 is MNHNS, CDR2 SASEGT. The CDR3 consists of 16 residues. Trimming stripped 2 bases from V and 3 bases from J, with 14 bases between. Study-wide results and limits: Researchers left out some V segments, among them TRBV6-2 and TRBV6-3, as indistinguishable. Among immune exposure information, only CMV serostatus was available. Being productive about 87% or about 30% of the time was typical of most TCR beta V segments in an earlier analysis.

PCR primers comprised 60 Vbeta and 13 Jbeta primers. TCRdb keeps only in-frame clones here, not all; method: immunoSEQ multiplex PCR. Among under 120,000 clones listed, roughly 70% were seen once. This clone was picked up many times. Antigen specificity is unknown. The genes are TRBV6-1 and TRBJ1-5; tentative D call: TRBD1 (6 bases). This clonotype originated in a man aged 40-49 years in good health and CMV-seropositive. Material for sequencing was PBMCs. CDR3 protein: CASSERGRDNNQPQHF. The CDR3 DNA follows: TGTGCCAGCAGTGAAAGGGGCCGGGACAACAATCAGCCCCAGCATTTT.